The clone carrying this T cell receptor (beta chain) was picked up a small number of times. The antigen remains undetermined. Averaging roughly 0.12 L, one heparinised blood draw came from each individual donor. The sample belongs to a study of beta chain features in type 1 diabetes. The isolated RNA, all of it, was reverse transcribed, so expressed TCRB transcripts were what got sequenced. About 3.57 million reads were obtained on average from naive, central memory and regulatory T cell samples. Measured with immunoSEQ multiplex PCR; TCRdb has only the in-frame clones, and not every one. The sample includes almost 350,000 clones, 7.5% to 9% of them seen just once. The study's findings and limits: Naive, central memory and Treg TCRB repertoires appeared more alike in patients than in healthy donors.

In germline, CDR1 is KGHSH, CDR2 LQKENI. V gave up 6 bases and J gave up 6 bases, with 12 bases separating them. The length of the CDR3 is 13 residues. The sequence derives from a woman between 18 and 29 years old in good health. The sample consisted of central memory CD4+ T cells from blood. The V gene is TRBV18, the J gene TRBJ1-5; possibly TRBD1 for D (6 bases). The CDR3 here is CASSTGPLQPQHF. As DNA, the CDR3 is TGTGCCAGCTCTACAGGGCCGCTTCAGCCCCAGCATTTT.